This T cell receptor beta chain derives from a study of shared clonotypes between healthy human individuals. The J segment lost 0 bases and the V segment lost 5 bases, leaving 25 bases of the junction unmatched. Germline V gene sequence: CDR1 LGHNA, CDR2 YSLEER. This CDR3 comprises 21 residues. The authors divided CD4+ cells into CD45RA+ naive and CD45RA-negative memory subsets. Some clones are missing from TCRdb's copy, which holds only in-frame ones; the method was immunoSEQ multiplex PCR. The data show about 980,000 clones, over 75% seen once. Material: memory CD4+ T cells sorted from blood. Stated subset: CD45RA-negative fraction. The rearrangement uses TRBV4-3 and TRBJ2-7; 7 nucleotides match TRBD1. This clonotype was obtained from a man aged 18-30 years in good health. The CDR3 DNA sequence: TGCGCCAGCAGCAAACACCATAACAGGGGACAAAGCGACCCCAGCTCCTACGAGCAGTACTTC. Protein product: CASSKHHNRGQSDPSSYEQYF.